This passage covers 14 T cell receptor beta chains from one sample sequenced in a study of blood T cell repertoires in COVID-19. Clones were sequenced by immunoSEQ multiplex PCR, and TCRdb holds only the in-frame ones, with some missing. The table includes tens of thousands of clones, roughly 90% detected once. The specimen was peripheral blood. These receptors were collected from a woman aged 60-75 years with acute or convalescent COVID-19.

V gene TRBV7-9 combines with J gene TRBJ2-3; D is uncertain. The CDR3 is 13 amino acids. In germline, CDR1 is SEHNR, CDR2 FQNEAQ (reference sequence). V shed 0 bases and J shed 9 bases, with 10 bases lying between them. The CDR3 nucleotides read TGTGCCAGCAGCTTAGCCGGTTCCACCACGCAGTATTTT. Translation gives CASSLAGSTTQYF.

V and J are TRBV5-1 and TRBJ1-1; weak D call: TRBD1 (5 bases). Germline lookup yields CDR1 SGHRS and CDR2 YFSETQ. The CDR3 is made up of 16 amino acids. Between the trimmed V and J ends, which lost 4 bases and 1 base, there was a span of 17 bases. CDR3 sequence (DNA): TGCGCCAGCAGCCCGGGATCAAACGGGGGGAACACTGAAGCTTTCTTT. This encodes CASSPGSNGGNTEAFF. Full variable domain (outside the CDR3, taken from reference TRBV5-1 and TRBJ1-1): KAGVTQTPRYLIKTRGQQVTLSCSPISGHRSVSWYQQTPGQGLQFLFEYFSETQRNKGNFPGRFSGRQFSNSRSEMNVSTLELGDSALYLCASSPGSNGGNTEAFFGQGTRLTVV.

V usage is TRBV6-2 or TRBV6-3 and J usage is TRBJ2-5; 10 bases agree with TRBD2. Germline V lookup: CDR1 MNHEY, CDR2 SVGEGT. The CDR3 is 16 amino acids. The J segment lost 5 bases and the V segment lost 0 bases, leaving 6 bases of the junction unmatched. DNA for the CDR3: TGTGCCAGCAGTTACTCCCCAGCGGGAGGGGCGGAGACCCAGTACTTC. Translation: CASSYSPAGGAETQYF.

The chain joins TRBV7-9 to TRBJ2-1, with 10 positions matching TRBD2. Trimming at V came to 2 bases and at J to 6 bases, leaving 4 bases not matched to a gene. CDR3 length: 15 residues. Germline loops: CDR1 SEHNR, CDR2 FQNEAQ (reference sequence). In DNA form, the CDR3 reads TGTGCCAGCAGCTTAAGGCTAGCGGGGGTCAATGAGCAGTTCTTC. Protein sequence: CASSLRLAGVNEQFF.

V gene TRBV18 combines with J gene TRBJ2-7, with D possibly being TRBD1 (5 bases). V was clipped by 2 bases and J by 6 bases, with 8 bases between them. Looked up from germline, CDR1 is KGHSH and CDR2 is LQKENI. The CDR3 runs to 12 residues. CDR3 DNA sequence: TGTGCCAGCTCACCAGACAGTTTCGAGCAGTACGTC. Protein: CASSPDSFEQYV.

The V call is TRBV30, the J call TRBJ1-5; TRBD1 aligns across 9 bases. Germline V lookup: CDR1 GTSNPN, CDR2 SVGIG (reference sequence). Germline trimming cut 2 bases from V and 6 bases from J; bases unmatched to any gene: 11. The CDR3 has 16 residues. The CDR3 loop is CAWSPAGQGIGQPQHF. CDR3 DNA: TGTGCCTGGAGTCCGGCGGGACAGGGTATAGGTCAGCCCCAGCATTTT.

CDR3 bases: TGTGCCATCAGTGAGTCGGGAGAGGGGTACGTC. This sequence encodes CAISESGEGYV. The chain recombines TRBV10-3 with TRBJ2-7, with D possibly being TRBD2 (5 bases). With 0 bases removed from V and 12 bases from J, the gap between germline ends came to 9 bases. The length of the CDR3 is 11 residues. Germline V lookup: CDR1 ENHRY, CDR2 SYGVKD.

The chain is built from TRBV6-5 and TRBJ1-2, with TRBD1 matching 7 bases. The CDR3 length is 13 residues. V lost 6 bases, J lost 6 bases, and 7 bases stayed unmatched. Germline assignment: CDR1 MNHEY and CDR2 SVGAGI. The CDR3 sequence: CASSRQGWNGYTF. The CDR3 DNA is TGTGCCAGCAGCAGACAGGGATGGAATGGCTACACCTTC.

The chain uses TRBV14 and TRBJ2-2, with a weak D call TRBD2 (6 bases). The CDR3 is made up of 16 amino acids. Trimming removed 1 base at V and 4 bases at J, with 13 bases between. Germline loops: CDR1 SGHDN, CDR2 FVKESK. The CDR3 spells CASSQVGTYITGELFF. The CDR3 DNA sequence: TGTGCCAGCAGCCAAGTTGGGACTTACATCACCGGGGAGCTGTTTTTT.

This sequence joins TRBV24-1 and TRBJ2-5; the D is unclear. The germline gives CDR1 KGHDR, CDR2 SFDVKD. The CDR3 consists of 13 residues. V lost 4 bases, J lost 1 base, and 6 bases lay in between. CDR3 loop: CATSDEAQETQYF. In DNA form, the CDR3 reads TGTGCCACCAGTGACGAAGCCCAAGAGACCCAGTACTTC.

This clone was recorded only once. The CDR3, as DNA: TGTGCCAGCAGTGGCGGCGGGACTCCCCTCGATGAGCAGTTCTTC. Translation gives CASSGGGTPLDEQFF. V and J are TRBV28 and TRBJ2-1; the D gene is possibly TRBD2 (6 bases). Germline V lookup: CDR1 MDHEN, CDR2 SYDVKM. This CDR3 comprises 15 residues. The V end lost 5 bases, the J end lost 8 bases, and 19 bases lay between the germline ends.

The chain has TRBV6-5 and TRBJ1-4; possibly TRBD1 for D (5 bases). This CDR3 spans 15 amino acids. Germline CDR1 is MNHEY and CDR2 is SVGAGI. With 5 bases removed from V and 10 bases from J, the gap between germline ends came to 20 bases. The CDR3 here is CASSTSPATGGKLFF. As DNA, the CDR3 is TGTGCCAGCAGTACCTCCCCCGCCACGGGGGGAAAACTGTTTTTT.

The chain combines TRBV11-2 with TRBJ2-1; weak D call: TRBD2 (6 bases). CDR1 is SGHAT and CDR2 is FQNNGV in the germline V gene. This CDR3 is 14 amino acids long. V lost 5 bases to trimming and J lost 5 bases, with 13 bases between them. The CDR3 here is CASSRAGNHNEQFF. The DNA of the CDR3 is TGTGCCAGCAGCCGGGCGGGGAACCACAATGAGCAGTTCTTC.

The chain is built from TRBV19 and TRBJ1-2, with 7 bases lining up with TRBD1. The V gene end was trimmed by 0 bases and the J gene end by 8 bases; junction bases not matched to a gene: 9. Germline V gene data show CDR1 as LNHDA and CDR2 as SQIVND (reference sequence). CDR3 length equals 15 residues. In nucleotides, the CDR3 is TGTGCCAGTAGTATAGACAGGGGCCAGGGGGACGGCTACACCTTC. Translation gives CASSIDRGQGDGYTF.